This TCR beta chain was sequenced in a study of cytomegalovirus exposure and HLA in healthy donors. Germline V gene lookup returns CDR1 SGHDT and CDR2 YYEEEE. CDR3 length: 15 amino acids. V gave up 4 bases and J gave up 5 bases, with 18 bases separating them. Remarks on this clone: Its antigen is unidentified.

Method: immunoSEQ multiplex PCR; TCRdb's copy keeps in-frame clones and lacks some. The table shows about 170,000 clones, with 86% occurring only once. General observations from the study: Cytomegalovirus status, reportedly, was diagnosed with high specificity and sensitivity by the classifier. 150 or so TCR beta chains were listed as cytomegalovirus-associated. First-cohort TCR clusters tended to co-occur in the roughly 120 validation repertoires, a later analysis found.

From the 120-subject validation cohort, which was separate from the roughly 690-subject first cohort, the donors were drawn. The sequenced sample consisted of PBMCs. The chain has TRBV5-6 and TRBJ1-1, with D unresolved. This TCR derives from a woman under 30 in good health and CMV-seronegative. The CDR3 nucleotides read TGTGCCAGCAGCCCCCTCGGAGGCCGAGGGACTGAAGCTTTCTTT. As protein: CASSPLGGRGTEAFF.